This T cell receptor (beta chain) comes out of a study of blood T cell repertoires in COVID-19. The protocol was immunoSEQ multiplex PCR, while the TCRdb copy is restricted to in-frame clones and leaves out a portion. Among some 330,000 clones, 75% to 90% were seen once, and the ten largest hold around 5%. In germline, CDR1 is SGHNT, CDR2 YYREEE (reference sequence). The CDR3 is 13 amino acids. Trimming took 4 bases from V and 1 from J, leaving 5 bases between them. This rearrangement joins TRBV5-4 to TRBJ2-2; D unresolved. The sequence derives from a man aged 25 to 45 who had recovered from COVID-19. Sequencing was performed on PBMCs or T cells enriched from blood (not recorded which). The CDR3 coding sequence is TGTGCCAGCAGCCGGTTGAACACCGGGGAGCTGTTTTTT. Encoded protein: CASSRLNTGELFF.